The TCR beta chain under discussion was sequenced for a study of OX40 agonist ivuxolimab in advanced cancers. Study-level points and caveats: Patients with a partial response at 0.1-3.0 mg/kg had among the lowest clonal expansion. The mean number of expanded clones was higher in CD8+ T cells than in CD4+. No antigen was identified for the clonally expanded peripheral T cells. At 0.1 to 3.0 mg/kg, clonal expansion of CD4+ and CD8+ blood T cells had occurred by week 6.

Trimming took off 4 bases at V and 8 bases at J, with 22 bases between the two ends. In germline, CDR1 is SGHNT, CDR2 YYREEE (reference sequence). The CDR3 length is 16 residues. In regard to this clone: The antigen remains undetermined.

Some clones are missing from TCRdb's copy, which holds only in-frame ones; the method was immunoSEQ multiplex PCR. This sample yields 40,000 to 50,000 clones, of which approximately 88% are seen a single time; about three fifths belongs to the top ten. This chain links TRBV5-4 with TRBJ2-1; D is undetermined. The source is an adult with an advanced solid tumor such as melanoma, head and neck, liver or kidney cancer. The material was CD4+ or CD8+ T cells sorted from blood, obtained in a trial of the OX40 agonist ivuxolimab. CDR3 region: CASSRFSSTRLDEQFF. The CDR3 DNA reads TGTGCCAGCAGCCGTTTCTCTTCGACACGACTCGATGAGCAGTTCTTC.